Listed here are 23 T cell receptor beta chains from one sample, sequenced in a study of T-cell memory formation after mild COVID-19. TCRdb itself ran the 5' RACE reads through MiXCR, one entry per CDR3 protein. The table includes 210,000 or so distinct CDR3 sequences, around 30% detected once. Sequencing was performed on PBMCs or a T cell subset sorted from them (not recorded which). The receptors originated from an adult woman who had mild COVID-19 (a few samples of this study predate the infection). Cell type and time point are not known.

The CDR3 reads CATSDFGRQGNTGELFF. The CDR3 bases are TGTGCCACCAGTGATTTCGGAAGACAGGGGAACACCGGGGAGCTGTTTTTT. J is TRBJ2-2 and V is TRBV24-1; 7 nucleotides match TRBD1. J was trimmed by 1 base and V by 1 base; bases with no gene match: 5. The CDR3 loop spans 17 amino acids. The V gene's germline CDR1 is KGHDR and CDR2 SFDVKD.

This clonotype was found a few times. The chain joins TRBV20-1 to TRBJ1-2; 7 bases fit TRBD1. Germline loops: CDR1 DFQATT, CDR2 SNEGSKA (reference sequence). J gave up 8 bases and V 0 bases, and 12 bases lay outside the gene matches. The CDR3 has 15 amino acids. The CDR3 sequence is CSARDGAGGVRGYTF. The CDR3 DNA reads TGCAGTGCTAGAGATGGAGCAGGGGGAGTAAGGGGCTACACCTTC.

The V call is TRBV7-8, the J call TRBJ2-5, with D maybe TRBD1 (5 bases). The CDR3 runs 14 residues. The germline V gene has CDR1 SGHVS and CDR2 FQNEAQ. Trimming took 3 bases from V and 5 from J, leaving 13 bases between them. The CDR3 loop is CASSFRTRVETQYF. In nucleotides, the CDR3 is TGTGCCAGCAGCTTCCGGACCAGGGTCGAGACCCAGTACTTC.

This clonotype showed up just a few times. This chain connects TRBV9 to TRBJ2-7; D might be TRBD1 or TRBD2, each matching 6 bases. Germline V lookup: CDR1 SGDLS, CDR2 YYNGEE. The CDR3 is 16 amino acids. Trimming left V 4 bases short and J 0 bases short, with 17 bases between. The CDR3 DNA follows: TGTGCCAGCAGCCCACAGGGAGGACTCCACTCCTACGAGCAGTACTTC. It encodes CASSPQGGLHSYEQYF.

This clonotype appeared a few times. The J gene is TRBJ2-5, the V gene TRBV12-3 or TRBV12-4; perhaps TRBD2 as D (6 bases). V gave up 6 bases and J gave up 2 bases, with 19 bases separating them. CDR3 length: 16 residues. CDR3 in amino acids: CASRLGRRGVQETQYF. The DNA for the CDR3 is TGTGCCAGCAGGTTGGGGAGGCGAGGGGTTCAAGAGACCCAGTACTTC.

The chain combines TRBV9 with TRBJ2-1; D possibly corresponds to TRBD1 (5 bases). Per the germline V gene, CDR1 is SGDLS and CDR2 is YYNGEE. V dropped 0 bases and J dropped 6 bases, with 13 bases sitting between them. The CDR3 extends over 15 amino acids. The CDR3 DNA is TGTGCCAGCAGCGTAGCGGCAGGGTTGGGCAATGAGCAGTTCTTC. Its translation: CASSVAAGLGNEQFF.

This sequence joins TRBV5-5 and TRBJ1-5; D call uncertain. V dropped 2 bases and J dropped 2 bases, with 8 bases sitting between them. CDR3 length equals 14 residues. The germline V gene encodes CDR1 SGHKS and CDR2 YYEKEE (reference sequence). CDR3 nucleotides: TGTGCCAGCAGCTTTACGGATGGCAATCAGCCCCAGCATTTT. Residues: CASSFTDGNQPQHF.

V gene TRBV3-1 combines with J gene TRBJ2-1, with 7 nucleotides matching TRBD2. The CDR3 consists of 13 residues. Germline V gives CDR1 LGHDT, CDR2 YNNKEL (reference sequence). The V and J ends lost 4 bases and 15 bases, in that order; junction bases with no gene match: 12. This CDR3 reads CASSRGGRTSRFF. The CDR3 DNA reads as TGTGCCAGCAGCCGGGGGGGGAGGACCTCTCGGTTCTTC.

This rearrangement joins TRBV9 to TRBJ2-1, with 8 bases identical to TRBD2. V lost 4 bases and J lost 4; bases outside the gene matches: 13. Per the germline V gene, CDR1 is SGDLS and CDR2 is YYNGEE. CDR3 length: 17 residues. CDR3 in amino acids: CASSPGGVGGGYNEQFF. As DNA, the CDR3 is TGTGCCAGCAGCCCCGGAGGAGTCGGCGGGGGGTACAATGAGCAGTTCTTC. Filled out from reference TRBV9 and TRBJ2-1, the complete variable domain reads DSGVTQTPKHLITATGQRVTLRCSPRSGDLSVYWYQQSLDQGLQFLIQYYNGEERAKGNILERFSAQQFPDLHSELNLSSLELGDSALYFCASSPGGVGGGYNEQFFGPGTRLTVL.

This chain uses TRBV5-1 with TRBJ1-1; TRBD1 matches at 7 bases. The junction had 10 bases not matched to a gene; V was cut back by 5 bases and J by 6 bases. Germline lookup yields CDR1 SGHRS and CDR2 YFSETQ. The CDR3 consists of 14 residues. CDR3 residues: CASSRTGDVAEAFF. DNA for the CDR3: TGCGCCAGCAGTCGAACAGGGGATGTCGCTGAAGCTTTCTTT.

This clonotype was seen a handful of times. The chain is built from TRBV7-9 and TRBJ2-3; D is unclear. Germline loops: CDR1 SEHNR, CDR2 FQNEAQ (reference sequence). V was clipped by 5 bases and J by 7 bases, with 13 bases between them. The CDR3 runs to 13 residues. CDR3 DNA sequence: TGTGCCAGCAGCCCCCCTCCCTCCCATACGCAGTATTTT. It is translated as CASSPPPSHTQYF.

The CDR3 DNA follows: TGTGCCACCCAGGGGGGGGAAAACACCGGGGAGCTGTTTTTT. Its translation: CATQGGENTGELFF. The V and J genes are TRBV24-1 and TRBJ2-2; D tentatively fits TRBD1 or TRBD2 (7 bases each). V gave up 9 bases and J gave up 2 bases, with 12 bases separating them. Germline assignment: CDR1 KGHDR and CDR2 SFDVKD. CDR3 length: 14 residues.

The rearrangement joins TRBV7-9 to TRBJ2-7; no firm D call. Per the germline V gene, CDR1 is SEHNR and CDR2 is FQNEAQ (reference sequence). This CDR3 spans 13 amino acids. Trimming cost V 4 bases and J 2 bases, with 9 bases left between them. CDR3 DNA: TGTGCCAGCAGCTGGGAAGGGACCTACGAGCAGTACTTC. It encodes CASSWEGTYEQYF. Based on the CDR3 plus reference TRBV7-9 and TRBJ2-7, the full variable domain is DTGVSQNPRHKITKRGQNVTFRCDPISEHNRLYWYRQTLGQGPEFLTYFQNEAQLEKSRLLSDRFSAERPKGSFSTLEIQRTEQGDSAMYLCASSWEGTYEQYFGPGTRLTVT.

The chain couples TRBV29-1 to TRBJ2-7; 14 bases align to TRBD2. V shed 7 bases, J shed 0 bases, and the junction held 8 bases outside the gene matches. CDR1 and CDR2 from the germline V gene are SQVTM and ANQGSEA. The length of the CDR3 is 16 residues. CDR3 residues: CSAMGLAGVLSYEQYF. The CDR3 DNA reads TGCAGCGCCATGGGACTAGCGGGAGTCCTCTCCTACGAGCAGTACTTC.

The sample holds many counts of this clonotype. The V call is TRBV3-1, the J call TRBJ2-7; D possibly uses TRBD1 or TRBD2 (5 bases each). The CDR3 runs 16 residues. Germline CDR1 is LGHDT and CDR2 is YNNKEL (reference sequence). V gave up 0 bases and J gave up 1 base, with 13 bases separating them. The CDR3 sequence is CASSQDRDRPSYEQYF. The CDR3 DNA sequence: TGTGCCAGCAGCCAAGACCGGGACCGTCCTTCCTACGAGCAGTACTTC.

A few counts support this clonotype. J is TRBJ2-3 and V is TRBV12-3 or TRBV12-4; TRBD1 aligns across 8 bases. V lost 3 bases and J lost 1; bases outside the gene matches: 12. This CDR3 contains 18 residues. The CDR3 DNA reads TGTGCCAGCAGTTTGGGACGGGACAGGACCGGGGGCACAGATACGCAGTATTTT. Amino acids: CASSLGRDRTGGTDTQYF.

The CDR3 sequence is CASSSRLSNTQYF. The CDR3 DNA reads TGTGCCAGCAGCTCCCGCCTTTCGAATACGCAGTATTTT. The gene calls are TRBV5-4 and TRBJ2-3; no firm D call. Trimming stripped 3 bases from V and 7 bases from J, with 12 bases between. Germline V CDR1 and CDR2: SGHNT, YYREEE (reference sequence). The CDR3 is 13 amino acids.

The chain combines TRBV29-1 with TRBJ2-1; unclear D gene. Trimming pared 5 bases from V and 2 bases from J, leaving 22 bases between. CDR1 SQVTM and CDR2 ANQGSEA come from the germline V gene. The CDR3 sequence is 17 residues long. The CDR3 reads CSVTDPADAETYNEQFF. DNA of the CDR3: TGCAGCGTTACGGACCCCGCGGACGCTGAGACCTACAATGAGCAGTTCTTC.

The V and J genes are TRBV18 and TRBJ2-2; D not certain. Trimming stripped 0 bases from V and 0 bases from J, with 5 bases between. This CDR3 comprises 15 residues. Germline CDR1 reads KGHSH; CDR2 reads LQKENI. The CDR3 DNA reads as TGTGCCAGCTCACCACCGGGGACGAACACCGGGGAGCTGTTTTTT. Translated: CASSPPGTNTGELFF.

This clonotype has a handful of counts. This chain links TRBV21-1 with TRBJ2-2; TRBD1, the table's D call, was not compared with the DNA. TRBV21-1 is tagged as a pseudogene. CDR3 size: 17 residues. Written as DNA, the CDR3 is TGTGCCAGCAGCAAAGACGGTGAAGGACAGGGAACCGGGGAGCTGTTTTTT. It specifies CASSKDGEGQGTGELFF.

V is TRBV6-1 and J is TRBJ2-7, with 10 bases aligning to TRBD2. The CDR3 contains 15 residues. CDR1 MNHNS and CDR2 SASEGT come from the germline V gene. The V gene end was trimmed by 5 bases and the J gene end by 2 bases; junction bases not matched to a gene: 6. For the CDR3, the DNA is TGTGCCAGCAGTACCCGAGCGGGGGGGCCCTACGAGCAGTACTTC. It translates to CASSTRAGGPYEQYF.

This clonotype was counted a single time. J is TRBJ2-1 and V is TRBV4-1, with TRBD2 identical over 7 bases. J was trimmed by 7 bases and V by 1 base; bases with no gene match: 7. The CDR3 has 15 residues. The germline V gene encodes CDR1 MGHRA and CDR2 YSYEKL. The CDR3 loop reads CASSQAPTGGNEQFF. The CDR3 coding sequence is TGCGCCAGCAGCCAAGCCCCGACCGGGGGGAATGAGCAGTTCTTC.

The V gene is TRBV12-3 or TRBV12-4, the J gene TRBJ2-3; D may be TRBD1 (5 bases). The CDR3 sequence is 14 residues long. V lost 6 bases, J lost 0 bases, and 10 bases lay in between. CDR3 sequence reads: CASRKDISTDTQYF. CDR3 DNA sequence: TGTGCCAGCAGAAAGGACATCAGCACAGATACGCAGTATTTT.